Each of the 10 T cell receptor beta chains below was sequenced from the same sample in a study of blood T cell repertoires in COVID-19. Using immunoSEQ multiplex PCR, the repertoire was profiled, and TCRdb retains in-frame clones only, with some absent. This sample has approximately 200,000 clones, with about 88% found just once. Material: peripheral blood. The receptors shown here come from a woman in her 30s with active or convalescent COVID-19.

This chain connects TRBV4-2 to TRBJ1-1; TRBD1 matches at 10 bases. Germline CDR1 LGHNA, CDR2 YNFKEQ. CDR3 size: 16 residues. Trimming took 3 bases from V and 2 from J; bases not matched to a gene: 6. The DNA of the CDR3 is TGTGCCAGCAGCCATGGACAGGGGGAGATAAACACTGAAGCTTTCTTT. Amino acids: CASSHGQGEINTEAFF.

The gene calls are TRBV3-1 (or the pseudogene TRBV3-2) and TRBJ1-6, with 10 bases fitting TRBD1. The CDR3 covers 15 residues. CDR1 LGHDT and CDR2 YNNKEL come from the germline V gene (reference sequence). Trimming removed 1 base from V and 6 bases from J; junction bases left unmatched: 0. The CDR3 region has the DNA TGTGCCAGCAGCCAAGGGACAGGGGGTAATTCACCCCTCCACTTT. It is translated as CASSQGTGGNSPLHF.

As regards this clone: This sample includes further DNA sequences coding for the same CDR3. The gene calls are TRBV5-5 and TRBJ1-6; TRBD1 is a possible D gene (5 bases). The V and J ends lost 0 bases and 10 bases respectively, with 14 bases between them. Per the germline V gene, CDR1 is SGHKS and CDR2 is YYEKEE (reference sequence). This CDR3 has 15 amino acids. CDR3 DNA: TGTGCCAGCAGCTTGGAGGGGAGGGGTGGCTCACCCCTCCACTTT. This translates into CASSLEGRGGSPLHF.

The J gene is TRBJ2-7, the V gene TRBV11-2, with 13 bases aligning to TRBD2. Germline V gene lookup returns CDR1 SGHAT and CDR2 FQNNGV. This CDR3 comprises 15 residues. The trim removed 3 bases at V and 6 bases at J, leaving 5 bases unmatched. As DNA, the CDR3 is TGTGCCAGCAGCTTGGAACTAGCGGGAGGGCTCGAGCAGTACTTC. This gives the protein CASSLELAGGLEQYF.

The V call is TRBV24-1, the J call TRBJ1-5; TRBD1 matches 7 bases. The CDR3 totals 16 residues. V lost 0 bases and J lost 5; bases outside the gene matches: 6. Germline V gene sequence: CDR1 KGHDR, CDR2 SFDVKD. The CDR3 loop reads CATSDLGRQGDQPQHF. DNA of the CDR3: TGTGCCACCAGTGATTTGGGCCGACAGGGTGATCAGCCCCAGCATTTT.

The chain has TRBV11-2 and TRBJ1-6; perhaps TRBD1 as D (5 bases). V was cut by 6 bases and J by 7 bases, with 19 bases left in between. The germline gives CDR1 SGHAT, CDR2 FQNNGV. The CDR3 covers 16 residues. CDR3 bases: TGTGCCAGCAGTCCCCTTGTGCAGGGTAGGAATTCACCCCTCCACTTT. Amino acids: CASSPLVQGRNSPLHF. Together with reference TRBV11-2 and TRBJ1-6, the CDR3 gives the full variable domain: EAGVAQSPRYKIIEKRQSVAFWCNPISGHATLYWYQQILGQGPKLLIQFQNNGVVDDSQLPKDRFSAERLKGVDSTLKIQPAKLEDSAVYLCASSPLVQGRNSPLHFGNGTRLTVT.

This rearrangement joins TRBV6-5 to TRBJ1-5, with 9 bases lining up with TRBD1. V gave up 7 bases and J gave up 6 bases; unmatched junction bases: 10. From germline, CDR1 is MNHEY and CDR2 SVGAGI. The CDR3 covers 15 residues. The CDR3 nucleotides read TGTGCCAGCAATCTACTACAGGGGGCGGGTCAGCCCCAGCATTTT. It is translated as CASNLLQGAGQPQHF.

The chain is built from TRBV6-6 and TRBJ1-1; 7 positions agree with TRBD1. Trimming at V came to 6 bases and at J to 1 base, leaving 8 bases not matched to a gene. This CDR3 spans 15 amino acids. CDR1 and CDR2 from the germline V gene are MNHNY and SVGAGI (reference sequence). The CDR3 DNA sequence: TGTGCCAGCAGCCGGGACAGAGCTACGAACACTGAAGCTTTCTTT. Translating gives CASSRDRATNTEAFF.

The V gene is TRBV21-1, the J gene TRBJ2-2; the D segment call TRBD2 is taken from the table without a DNA check. TRBV21-1 is a pseudogene segment. This CDR3 has 19 residues. For the CDR3, the DNA is TGTGCCAGCAGTTTAATCGGGACTAGCGGGGTGACGAACACCGGGGAGCTGTTTTTT. This codes for CASSLIGTSGVTNTGELFF.

The J gene is TRBJ2-2, the V gene TRBV5-6, with a tentative D call TRBD2 (7 bases). V lost 0 bases and J 5 bases, leaving 23 bases between the germline ends. Germline V lookup: CDR1 SGHDT, CDR2 YYEEEE. The CDR3 length is 19 residues. The CDR3 nucleotides read TGTGCCAGCAGCTTGGGGGGGCCCCAAACTAGCGTAGGGACCGGGGAGCTGTTTTTT. Its translation is CASSLGGPQTSVGTGELFF. Variable domain in full (rest from reference TRBV5-6 and TRBJ2-2): DAGVTQSPTHLIKTRGQQVTLRCSPKSGHDTVSWYQQALGQGPQFIFQYYEEEERQRGNFPDRFSGHQFPNYSSELNVNALLLGDSALYLCASSLGGPQTSVGTGELFFGEGSRLTVL.